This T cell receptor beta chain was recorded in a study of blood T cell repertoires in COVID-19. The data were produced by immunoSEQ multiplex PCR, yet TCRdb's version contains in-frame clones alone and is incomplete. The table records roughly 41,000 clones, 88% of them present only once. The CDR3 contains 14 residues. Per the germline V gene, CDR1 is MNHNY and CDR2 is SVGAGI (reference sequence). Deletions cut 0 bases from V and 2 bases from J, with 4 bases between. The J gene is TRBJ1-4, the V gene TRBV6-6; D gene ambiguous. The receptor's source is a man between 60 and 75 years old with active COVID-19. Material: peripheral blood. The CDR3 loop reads CASSYSGTNEKLFF. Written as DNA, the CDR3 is TGTGCCAGCAGTTACTCCGGGACTAATGAAAAACTGTTTTTT.